This TCR beta chain came from a study of regulatory T cells in long-lasting Graves disease. Building of the TCR beta libraries involved iRepertoire HTBI primers and Arm-PCR of CDR3 regions. Authors' analysis steps: Gene usage covered approximately 65 TRBV and some 13 TRBJ segments. Each CDR3 protein is one row after TCRdb ran MiXCR on the multiplex PCR reads. The V and J calls reflect TCRdb's pipeline rather than the authors' work. This sample has about 300,000 distinct CDR3 sequences, with about 20% found just once. Germline V gene sequence: CDR1 LNHDA, CDR2 SQIVND (reference sequence). Unmatched junction bases numbered 5, after V lost 5 bases and J lost 3 bases. CDR3 length: 15 residues. Ten or more counts support this clonotype. The time point was: newly diagnosed GD, antithyroid drugs for less than 3 months. Scientists built the TCR library using RNA that was extracted from PBMCs. In Xi'an, China, an endocrinology department was the source of patients.

This TCR was recovered from a female donor with Graves disease. The chain joins TRBV19 to TRBJ2-2, with 8 bases lining up with TRBD1. Source: peripheral blood mononuclear cells (PBMCs), taken at new diagnosis, from a patient treated with antithyroid drugs. The DNA of the CDR3 is TGTGCCAGTAGTCCAGGGGGCGCGTACACCGGGGAGCTGTTTTTT. Amino acids: CASSPGGAYTGELFF.